The rows below give T cell receptor beta chains drawn from one sample of a study of cytomegalovirus exposure and HLA in healthy donors. Assay used: immunoSEQ multiplex PCR; TCRdb lists only in-frame clones, some missing. The top ten hold 8.7% of the sample, which has over 110,000 clones, around 90% seen once. Material: PBMCs. These receptors all stem from a man in his late teens or twenties in good health and CMV-seropositive. The CDR3 runs from the conserved cysteine through the conserved F or W. A D gene is named only where the DNA matches it firmly. The size entry is marked missing in some rows and otherwise reads once, few, many or a size class.

TRBD1,.,TRBV27,TRBJ1-5,CASSSRGYGNQPQHF,TGTGCCAGCAGTTCCAGGGGGTATGGCAATCAGCCCCAGCATTTT
.,once,TRBV30,TRBJ2-1,CAWSKGLLDYNEQFF,TGTGCCTGGAGCAAGGGACTCCTAGACTACAATGAGCAGTTCTTC
.,.,TRBV5-1,TRBJ2-5,CASSSHRGDQETQYF,TGCGCCAGCAGCTCCCACCGAGGTGACCAAGAGACCCAGTACTTC
.,.,TRBV2,TRBJ2-7,CASSEMGGEPYEQYF,TGTGCCAGCAGTGAAATGGGGGGAGAACCCTACGAGCAGTACTTC
.,.,TRBV19,TRBJ1-1,CARRGMNTEAFF,TGTGCCAGGCGAGGGATGAACACTGAAGCTTTCTTT
.,few,TRBV4-1,TRBJ2-7,CASSQDSEGEQYF,TGCGCCAGCAGCCAAGATAGCGAAGGCGAGCAGTACTTC
.,.,TRBV7-3,TRBJ2-2,CASSTNRLRLGELFF,TGTGCCAGCAGCACAAACAGGTTGAGGCTAGGGGAGCTGTTTTTT
.,few,TRBV14,TRBJ2-1,CASSQFSRDEQFF,TGTGCCAGCAGCCAATTTAGCCGCGATGAGCAGTTCTTC
.,.,TRBV5-6,TRBJ2-1,CASSPQGGVREQFF,TGTGCCAGCAGCCCACAGGGGGGGGTTCGTGAGCAGTTCTTC
TRBD1,.,TRBV6-1,TRBJ1-1,CASSEITGGLNTEAFF,TGTGCCAGCAGTGAAATAACAGGGGGCTTAAACACTGAAGCTTTCTTT
.,.,TRBV27,TRBJ2-3,CASSLLSSTDTQYF,TGTGCCAGCAGTTTATTGTCTAGCACAGATACGCAGTATTTT
TRBD1,.,TRBV7-1,TRBJ1-5,CASSSDPARDRGRATRGIGQPQHF,TGTGCCAGCAGCTCCGACCCGGCCCGGGACAGGGGGCGGGCTACAAGAGGTATTGGTCAGCCCCAGCATTTT
.,.,TRBV18,TRBJ2-5,CASSPSDSYQETQYF,TGTGCCAGCTCACCATCGGACAGTTATCAAGAGACCCAGTACTTC
.,medium-sized,TRBV6-1,TRBJ1-5,CASSEQAWGNQPQHF,TGTGCCAGCAGTGAACAGGCATGGGGCAATCAGCCCCAGCATTTT
.,.,TRBV7-8,TRBJ2-3,CASSSQSGPDTDTQYF,TGTGCCAGCAGCTCTCAAAGCGGCCCAGACACAGATACGCAGTATTTT
TRBD2,.,TRBV5-1,TRBJ2-7,CASSLVGTSPYEQYF,TGCGCCAGCAGCTTGGTGGGGACTAGTCCCTACGAGCAGTACTTC
TRBD1,.,TRBV9,TRBJ1-5,CAKKDRGRGSNQPQHF,TGTGCCAAAAAGGACAGGGGGCGAGGGAGCAATCAGCCCCAGCATTTT
.,.,TRBV19,TRBJ1-2,CASATVGVGYYGYTF,TGTGCCAGTGCAACAGTCGGGGTGGGGTACTATGGCTACACCTTC
.,.,TRBV6-1,TRBJ2-5,CASTGAGGETQYF,TGTGCCAGCACGGGGGCAGGGGGGGAGACCCAGTACTTC
TRBD1,.,TRBV5-1,TRBJ1-2,CASTRDSSNYGYTF,TGCGCCAGCACCAGGGACAGCTCTAACTATGGCTACACCTTC
.,.,TRBV7-2,TRBJ2-7,CASSFQLRGSEQYF,TGTGCCAGCAGCTTCCAACTCAGGGGAAGCGAGCAGTACTTC
.,medium-sized,TRBV19,TRBJ2-7,CASSHRYEQYF,TGTGCCAGTAGTCACAGGTACGAGCAGTACTTC
TRBD1,.,TRBV6-5,TRBJ2-1,CASSYRLDRVNEQFF,TGTGCCAGCAGTTACCGACTTGACAGGGTGAATGAGCAGTTCTTC
TRBD2,few,TRBV4-2,TRBJ2-1,CASSQDTHWTSVNEQFF,TGTGCCAGCAGCCAGGATACTCATTGGACTAGCGTCAATGAGCAGTTCTTC
.,.,TRBV27,TRBJ1-5,CASSLEAGQPQHF,TGTGCCAGCAGTTTAGAGGCTGGTCAGCCCCAGCATTTT